Following are 16 T cell receptor beta chains from one sample sequenced in a study of glioma-infiltrating T cells. The iRepertoire nested amplicon-rescue multiplex PCR amplified TCR alpha and beta CDR3s from RNA. TCRdb re-analysed the multiplex PCR reads in MiXCR, keeping a single row per CDR3 protein. The table lists fewer than 110,000 distinct CDR3 sequences, less than 30% of them singletons, with roughly 45% in the top ten. The sequencing sample was made of glioma tissue, nonneoplastic brain tissue, or PBMCs (not recorded which). The receptors derive from a human donor with low-grade glioma or glioblastoma, undergoing nonglioma brain surgery, or in good health (not recorded which).

This clonotype was seen only a few times. This chain links TRBV4-1 with TRBJ2-6, with no clear D. V was clipped by 1 base and J by 5 bases, with 6 bases between them. CDR3 length equals 14 residues. From germline, CDR1 is MGHRA and CDR2 YSYEKL. CDR3 in amino acids: CASSQVFWANVLTF. The CDR3 region has the DNA TGCGCCAGCAGCCAAGTTTTCTGGGCCAACGTCCTGACTTTC.

This clonotype was recorded a few times. This may come from a read error, since a much larger clone is one base off. The chain carries TRBV6-1 and TRBJ1-5, with D uncertain. Between the trimmed V and J ends, which lost 6 bases and 5 bases, there was a span of 8 bases. Germline-derived CDR1 and CDR2 are MNHNS and SASEGT. This CDR3 has 12 residues. CDR3 sequence reads: CASSDGDQPQHF. In DNA, the CDR3 is TGTGCCAGCAGCGATGGGGATCAGCCCCAGCATTTT.

About this clonotype itself: The junction shows a germline mismatch at one end, possibly a read error. The chain uses TRBV11-1 and TRBJ2-3; 14 bases agree with TRBD2. The CDR3 consists of 18 residues. Germline V gene sequence: CDR1 SGHAT, CDR2 FQDESV (reference sequence). For the CDR3, the DNA is TGTACCAGCAGCCCCGGACTAGCGGGGGGCGTAGGCACAGATACGCAGTATTTT. This codes for CTSSPGLAGGVGTDTQYF.

The chain is built from TRBV28 and TRBJ1-1; D call uncertain. This CDR3 region has 12 residues. The germline V and J ends were trimmed by 6 bases and 5 bases, with 10 bases remaining between them. Germline V gene data show CDR1 as MDHEN and CDR2 as SYDVKM. DNA of the CDR3: TGTGCCAGCAGAAATGGAGGTACTGAAGCTTTCTTT. Its translation is CASRNGGTEAFF.

The rearrangement joins TRBV9 to TRBJ2-3; D is undetermined. The CDR3 runs 14 residues. Trimming removed 4 bases at V and 2 bases at J, with 11 bases between. Per the germline V gene, CDR1 is SGDLS and CDR2 is YYNGEE. The CDR3 nucleotides read TGTGCCAGCAGCCCCCAGCCAAACACAGATACGCAGTATTTT. Translated: CASSPQPNTDTQYF.

Concerning this clonotype itself: This may stem from a read error, because a much larger clone lies one nucleotide away. The chain employs TRBV6-6 and TRBJ2-2; 13 bases align to TRBD2. In germline, CDR1 is MNHNY, CDR2 SVGAGI (reference sequence). The CDR3 consists of 18 residues. Trimming cost V 5 bases and J 1 base; bases outside gene matches: 7. CDR3 sequence reads: CASSQRLAGGLNTGELFF. CDR3 in DNA: TGTGCCAGCAGTCAACGACTAGCGGGGGGCTTGAACACCGGGGAGCTGTTTTTT.

This chain connects TRBV10-3 to TRBJ1-1; D not certain. V lost 3 bases, J lost 11 bases, and 19 bases lay in between. CDR1 is ENHRY, CDR2 SYGVKD, per germline. The CDR3 consists of 14 residues. In DNA form, the CDR3 reads TGTGCCATCAGTGACTCGAGGGAAGACTTGCGGGCTTTCTTT. Translated, it gives CAISDSREDLRAFF.

About this clonotype: With a much larger clone just one base away, this may be a read error. J is TRBJ2-2 and V is TRBV6-5; 10 nucleotides line up with TRBD2. The ends lost 8 bases at V and 6 bases at J; junction bases unmatched: 6. Germline V gives CDR1 MNHEY, CDR2 SVGAGI. The CDR3 sequence is 14 residues long. CDR3 in DNA: TGTGCCAGCGGGACTAGCGTAAACGCCGGGGAGCTGTTTTTT. It codes for CASGTSVNAGELFF.

Of note for this clonotype: The junction departs from the called germline gene at one end, perhaps through a read error. This chain joins TRBV12-3 or TRBV12-4 and TRBJ2-3, with D tentatively TRBD2 (6 bases). The end of the DNA is better explained by TRBJ2-5, so the J call may be wrong. The CDR3 consists of 14 residues. The DNA of the CDR3 is TGTGCCAGCAGTTCGTCCGGGGGTCTAGAGAACCAGTACTTC. This encodes CASSSSGGLENQYF.

In its sample, this clonotype was seen a few times. This may be a read error: a much more frequent sequence differs by one nucleotide. This rearrangement joins TRBV3-1 to TRBJ1-1; perhaps TRBD1 as D (6 bases). Germline CDR1 is LGHDT and CDR2 is YNNKEL (reference sequence). V lost 4 bases and J lost 4, with 10 bases in between. CDR3 length: 13 amino acids. The DNA for the CDR3 is TGTGCCAGCAGCCCGGAAGGGGGCACTGAAGCTTTCTTT. Protein product: CASSPEGGTEAFF. The whole variable domain, remainder taken from reference TRBV3-1 and TRBJ1-1, is DTAVSQTPKYLVTQMGNDKSIKCEQNLGHDTMYWYKQDSKKFLKIMFSYNNKELIINETVPNRFSPKSPDKAHLNLHINSLELGDSAVYFCASSPEGGTEAFFGQGTRLTVV.

This chain joins TRBV20-1 and TRBJ2-5, with D possibly TRBD1 on 6 matching bases. The CDR3 is 18 residues long. Germline values: CDR1 DFQATT, CDR2 SNEGSKA (reference sequence). V was cut by 5 bases and J by 2 bases, with 27 bases left in between. This CDR3 is CSAGVLGQRLRFQETQYF. In DNA form, the CDR3 reads TGCAGTGCTGGAGTATTGGGACAACGGCTCAGGTTTCAAGAGACCCAGTACTTC.

This clonotype has at least ten counts. The rearrangement joins TRBV6-1 to TRBJ2-3, with TRBD2 matching over 11 bases. Germline CDR1 and CDR2: MNHNS and SASEGT. The CDR3 runs to 15 residues. V trimming: 6 bases; J trimming: 3 bases; junction bases outside the gene matches: 5. The CDR3 coding sequence is TGTGCCAGCAGCATTCTAGCGGGGGGTACAGATACGCAGTATTTT. Translated, it gives CASSILAGGTDTQYF.

A remark on this clonotype: Just one base apart from a much larger clone, this may be a read error. The chain is built from TRBV6-1 and TRBJ2-5; perhaps TRBD1 as D (5 bases). This CDR3 has 12 residues. CDR1 and CDR2 from the germline V gene are MNHNS and SASEGT. Trimming left V 2 bases short and J 6 bases short, with 7 bases between. The CDR3 DNA reads as TGTGCCAGCAGTGAACCAGGGAAGACCCAGTACTTC. It codes for CASSEPGKTQYF.

This clonotype was counted many times. The rearrangement links TRBV3-1 to TRBJ2-5, with 9 bases fitting TRBD2. The germline gives CDR1 LGHDT, CDR2 YNNKEL (reference sequence). The CDR3 runs 14 residues. The junction had 5 bases not matched to a gene; V was cut back by 4 bases and J by 5 bases. DNA of the CDR3: TGTGCCAGCAGCCTGAAGGCGGGGGGGGAGACCCAGTACTTC. Translated: CASSLKAGGETQYF.

This clonotype was found a few times. This chain joins TRBV11-1 and TRBJ2-3; 14 nucleotides match TRBD2. The CDR3 contains 18 residues. In germline, CDR1 is SGHAT, CDR2 FQDESV (reference sequence). V lost 5 bases, J lost 1 base, and 8 bases stayed unmatched. The CDR3 here is CASSPGLAGGVGTDTQYF. The DNA for the CDR3 is TGTGCCAGCAGCCCCGGACTAGCGGGGGGCGTCGGCACAGATACGCAGTATTTT.

With respect to this clonotype: A much larger clone lies one base from this, so it may be a read error. This chain connects TRBV25-1 to TRBJ2-7; D tentatively reads TRBD1 or TRBD2 (5 bases each). The CDR3 has 15 amino acids. The V gene's germline CDR1 is MGHDK and CDR2 SYGVNS. CDR3 nucleotides: TGCGCCAGCAGCCAGGAGAGGGGCCGGGCCTACGAGCAGTACTTC. Protein: CASSQERGRAYEQYF.